This is a list of T cell receptor beta chains from one sample in a study of cytomegalovirus exposure and HLA in healthy donors. Sequencing used immunoSEQ multiplex PCR; TCRdb keeps in-frame clones, though not all of them. The table for this sample gives 65,000 to 85,000 clones. What was sequenced was PBMCs. These receptors all stem from a woman in her thirties in good health and CMV-seronegative. CDR3s include the opening cysteine and the closing phenylalanine or tryptophan. Each record gives: D gene, J gene, V gene, CDR3 DNA, CDR3 protein. D genes are given only for firm matches.

. | TRBJ2-5 | TRBV7-9 | TGTGCCAGCAGCTTAAACCAGGAAGAGACCCAGTACTTC | CASSLNQEETQYF
. | TRBJ1-2 | TRBV4-1 | TGCGCCAGCAGCCAAGTCGGTCCCGTGGGCTACACCTTC | CASSQVGPVGYTF
TRBD2 | TRBJ2-7 | TRBV28 | TGTGCCAGCAGTTCCGGGGGGGAGCTCTACGAGCAGTACTTC | CASSSGGELYEQYF
TRBD1 | TRBJ2-1 | TRBV19 | TGTGCCAGTACTGTCACAGGGGGGTCCTACAATGAGCAGTTCTTC | CASTVTGGSYNEQFF
TRBD1 | TRBJ2-7 | TRBV2 | TGTGCCAGCATAGACTCGGGACAGGGCTACTACGAGCAGTACTTC | CASIDSGQGYYEQYF
. | TRBJ1-2 | TRBV19 | TGTGCCAGTAGTACAGGCCTCGGGAGTGGCTACACCTTC | CASSTGLGSGYTF
. | TRBJ1-6 | TRBV9 | TGTGCCAGCAGCGTAGGACAGAATAATTCACCCCTCCACTTT | CASSVGQNNSPLHF
. | TRBJ2-7 | TRBV20-1 | TGCAGTGCACTAGCTTGCGAGCAGTACTTC | CSALACEQYF
. | TRBJ1-1 | TRBV19 | TGTGCCAGTAGTATCGGGTACACTGAAGCTTTCTTT | CASSIGYTEAFF
. | TRBJ2-7 | TRBV11-2 | TGTGCCAGCAGCTTAGGCCCTCCGGACGAGCAGTACTTC | CASSLGPPDEQYF
. | TRBJ1-3 | TRBV29-1 | TGCAGCGTTGACCCTCGGGGGGCTGGAAACACCATATATTTT | CSVDPRGAGNTIYF
TRBD1 | TRBJ2-1 | TRBV19 | TGTGCCAGTAGCCCCGGACAGGGAGGTCCCTACAATGAGCAGTTCTTC | CASSPGQGGPYNEQFF
TRBD1 | TRBJ2-7 | TRBV4-1 | TGCGCCAGCAGCCAAGTCGTACAGGGGGCCTACGAGCAGTACTTC | CASSQVVQGAYEQYF
. | TRBJ1-2 | TRBV7-2 | TGTGCCAGCAGCTTAATAGGGGAGGTAGGCGGCTACACCTTC | CASSLIGEVGGYTF
TRBD1 | TRBJ2-1 | TRBV18 | TGTGCCAGCTCCCGAAGACAGGGACCCTACAATGAGCAGTTCTTC | CASSRRQGPYNEQFF
. | TRBJ2-7 | TRBV5-6 | TGTGCCAGCAGCCTAGGGACATACCTATTCTACGAGCAGTACTTC | CASSLGTYLFYEQYF
. | TRBJ1-2 | TRBV5-4 | TGTGCCAGCAGCTCAACATCAAACTCGGGGGGCTACACCTTC | CASSSTSNSGGYTF
. | TRBJ2-7 | TRBV6-5 | TGTGCCAGTAAGAAACAGGGTCAGGCCTACGAGCAGTACTTC | CASKKQGQAYEQYF
. | TRBJ1-5 | TRBV4-2 | TGTGCCAGCAGCCTTGGACAGTCTAATCAGCCCCAGCATTTT | CASSLGQSNQPQHF
. | TRBJ2-2 | TRBV6-5 | TGTGCCAGCAGTTACAGTGGCTGGCGGGAGCTGTTTTTT | CASSYSGWRELFF
. | TRBJ1-3 | TRBV6-5 | TGTGCCAGCAGCCTACAGGGCCTCTCTGGAAACACCATATATTTT | CASSLQGLSGNTIYF
. | TRBJ2-5 | TRBV6-1 | TGTGCCAGCGGCCGAGAGGCCCAAGAGACCCAGTACTTC | CASGREAQETQYF
. | TRBJ1-2 | TRBV29-1 | TGCAGCGTTGAAGGACAGCGCTATGGCTACACCTTC | CSVEGQRYGYTF
. | TRBJ2-5 | TRBV7-9 | TGTGCCAGCAGCTTTAGGGGAGAGACCCAGTACTTC | CASSFRGETQYF
. | TRBJ2-7 | TRBV7-2 | TGTGCCAGCAGCTCCCGGGGCTACGAGCAGTACTTC | CASSSRGYEQYF
. | TRBJ2-5 | TRBV5-1 | TGCGCCAGCAGCTTGAGGGCGGGGGCAGAGACCCAGTACTTC | CASSLRAGAETQYF
TRBD1 | TRBJ2-7 | TRBV13 | TGTGCCAGCAGCCCCATAGTGGGGCAGGGGGACTACGAGCAGTACTTC | CASSPIVGQGDYEQYF
TRBD2 | TRBJ2-1 | TRBV6-1 | TGTGCCAGCAGTGAAAGTAGCGGGAGCCACAATGAGCAGTTCTTC | CASSESSGSHNEQFF
TRBD2 | TRBJ2-7 | TRBV27 | TGTGCCAGCAGTTTATCCAGGGCTAGCGGGGGGGGCGTACACGAGCAGTACTTC | CASSLSRASGGGVHEQYF
. | TRBJ2-1 | TRBV15 | TGTGCCACCAGTCACAGGGAAAATGAGCAGTTCTTC | CATSHRENEQFF
TRBD2 | TRBJ2-1 | TRBV19 | TGTGCCAGTAGTTTGACTAGCGGGATTCCCCAGGAGCAGTTCTTC | CASSLTSGIPQEQFF
TRBD2 | TRBJ2-5 | TRBV5-1 | TGCGCCAGCAGCTGGGAGGGCACGGAAGAGACCCAGTACTTC | CASSWEGTEETQYF
TRBD1 | TRBJ2-2 | TRBV30 | TGTGCCTGGGACGGACAGGGATTTGCCGGGGAGCTGTTTTTT | CAWDGQGFAGELFF
TRBD1 | TRBJ1-2 | TRBV6-5 | TGTGCCAGCACCCTACGGGGGACAGGGGGCGGGGGCTACACCTTC | CASTLRGTGGGGYTF
. | TRBJ1-1 | TRBV30 | TGTGCCTGGAGTGTACGGGGTACGCTAAAGAACACTGAAGCTTTCTTT | CAWSVRGTLKNTEAFF
TRBD2 | TRBJ2-1 | TRBV7-3 | TGTGCCAGCAGCTCATTAGCGGGAGGGCTAGATGAGCAGTTCTTC | CASSSLAGGLDEQFF
. | TRBJ2-5 | TRBV28 | TGTGCCAGCGGTGGACAGAAAGAGACCCAGTACTTC | CASGGQKETQYF
. | TRBJ2-4 | TRBV7-9 | TGTGCCAGCAGCGAACGGACATTCAACCAGTACTTC | CASSERTFNQYF
TRBD1 | TRBJ2-7 | TRBV5-4 | TGTGCCAGCAGCTTGGAGGGGGCGCGGGAGCAGTACTTC | CASSLEGAREQYF
TRBD1 | TRBJ2-7 | TRBV4-1 | TGCGCCAGCAGCCAAGACGTGGGACAGGGGGGCGAGCAGTACTTC | CASSQDVGQGGEQYF
TRBD2 | TRBJ2-5 | TRBV7-2 | TGTGCCAGCAGCCGGACTAGCGGGAACCAAGAGACCCAGTACTTC | CASSRTSGNQETQYF
. | TRBJ2-7 | TRBV5-1 | TGCGCCAGCAAGGAAGGGCCGGGTCTCCTGGGGGGAGGCTCCTACGAGCAGTACTTC | CASKEGPGLLGGGSYEQYF
. | TRBJ2-3 | TRBV4-1 | TGCGCCAGCAGTCGCGACAGCGCGCGTGATACGCAGTATTTT | CASSRDSARDTQYF
TRBD1 | TRBJ1-1 | TRBV4-1 | TGCGCCAGCAGCCAGGGACAGGAGTATGAAGCTTTCTTT | CASSQGQEYEAFF
. | TRBJ1-5 | TRBV28 | TGTGCCAGCAGTTTTAGACAGCCCCAGCATTTT | CASSFRQPQHF
TRBD1 | TRBJ1-1 | TRBV10-3 | TGTGCCATCAGCCCGGGACAGGGGGTTTCTGAAGCTTTCTTT | CAISPGQGVSEAFF
TRBD2 | TRBJ2-2 | TRBV30 | TGTGCCTGGAGTGGGAGCGGGAGAGGCGGGGAGCTGTTTTTT | CAWSGSGRGGELFF
TRBD1 | TRBJ1-2 | TRBV18 | TGTGCCAGCTCACCACGGGGGGAAGGACAGGGAGATGGCTACACCTTC | CASSPRGEGQGDGYTF
. | TRBJ1-2 | TRBV4-1 | TGCGCCAGCAGCCAGGAGGGGACCTATGGCTACACCTTC | CASSQEGTYGYTF
TRBD1 | TRBJ1-2 | TRBV13 | TGTGCCAGCAGCCTGGGGACAGGGAACTATGGCTACACCTTC | CASSLGTGNYGYTF
TRBD2 | TRBJ2-3 | TRBV5-1 | TGCGCCAGCAGCTTAGCGGGGGGGCCGGGAGATACGCAGTATTTT | CASSLAGGPGDTQYF
TRBD2 | TRBJ2-1 | TRBV4-3 | TGCGCCAGCAGCCAAGATGTGGCGGGGGGGCACGACAATGAGCAGTTCTTC | CASSQDVAGGHDNEQFF
TRBD1 | TRBJ1-4 | TRBV7-6 | TGTGCCAGCAGCTTAGGGACGGGACAGAATGAAAAACTGTTTTTT | CASSLGTGQNEKLFF
. | TRBJ2-7 | TRBV4-1 | TGCGCCAGCAGCCAAAAGACAGGTGCGGTTTGGCAGTACTTC | CASSQKTGAVWQYF
TRBD2 | TRBJ2-1 | TRBV6-5 | TGTGCCAGCAGTTACTCGCTCGGGACTACCTACAATGAGCAGTTCTTC | CASSYSLGTTYNEQFF